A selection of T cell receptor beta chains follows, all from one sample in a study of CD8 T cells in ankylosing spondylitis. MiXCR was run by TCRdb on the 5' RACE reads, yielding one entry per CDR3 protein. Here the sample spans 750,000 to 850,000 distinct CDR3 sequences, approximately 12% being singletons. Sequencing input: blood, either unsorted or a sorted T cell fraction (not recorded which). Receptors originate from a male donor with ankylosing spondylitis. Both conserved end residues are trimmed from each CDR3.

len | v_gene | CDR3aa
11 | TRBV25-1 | ASTRSRAGLAF
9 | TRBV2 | ASSRRISYT
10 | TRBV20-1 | SARASTYEQY
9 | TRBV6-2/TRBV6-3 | ASRDEREAF
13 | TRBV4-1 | ASSQDIQQREKLF
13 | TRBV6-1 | ASSPLGPDNSPLH
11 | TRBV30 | AWSVWQNTEAF
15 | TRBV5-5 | ASTRGARSHNTGELF
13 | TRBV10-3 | AISGPGQGAETQY
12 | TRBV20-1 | SAMEGGRDTEAF
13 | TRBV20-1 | SARPTYTSTDTQY
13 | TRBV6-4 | ASSYGGAGQETQY
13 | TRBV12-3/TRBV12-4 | ASRDDYEAYGELF
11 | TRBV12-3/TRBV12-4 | ASSFGGYSPLH
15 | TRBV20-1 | SARRTGRPWGTGELF
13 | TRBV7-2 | ASSATVLSTDTQY
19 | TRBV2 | AASDAVSRGPSGRRDNEQF
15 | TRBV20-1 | SGTDSRTTLAKNIQY
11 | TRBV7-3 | ASSPRQNSPLH
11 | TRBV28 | ASSSGQEETQY
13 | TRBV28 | ASSRSDRGGEKLF
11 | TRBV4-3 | ASSQGREETQY
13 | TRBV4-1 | ASSQDWLASYEQY
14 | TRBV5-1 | ASSLVGPATNEKLF
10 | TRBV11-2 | ASSLTGRRYT
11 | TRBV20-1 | SARGGTKETQY
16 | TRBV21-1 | ASSSLGGLAGVTDTQY
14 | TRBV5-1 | ASSSPTGFSYNEQF
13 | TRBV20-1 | CARTAGRGYQPQH
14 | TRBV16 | ASSQRVAGVYNEQF
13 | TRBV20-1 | SARDQGIGGNTIY
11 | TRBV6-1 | AILDRETTEAF
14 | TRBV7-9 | ASSHSGKGSLYEQF
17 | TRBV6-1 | ASSARIPPAGHDNEKLF
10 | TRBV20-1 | SARVNTNEQF
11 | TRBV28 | ASSSGLGGTQY
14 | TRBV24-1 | ATSEGLRGATDTQY
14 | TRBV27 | ATGPWTEPPLAEAF
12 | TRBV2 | ASRENRAFAEQY
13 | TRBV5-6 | ASSFRQDPSETQY
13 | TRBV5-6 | ASSIWDRQRTEAF
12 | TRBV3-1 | ASSPWTGDETQY
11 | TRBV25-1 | ASSEVRGWGYT
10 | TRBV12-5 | ASGLRDGEQF
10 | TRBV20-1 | SATAGGNEQF
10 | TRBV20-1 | SAAGFTDTQY
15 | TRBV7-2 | ASSFSLAGANTGELF
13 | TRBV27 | ASSRWGVGFYEQY
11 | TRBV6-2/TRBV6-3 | ASSYPLYYGYT
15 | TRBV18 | ASSPPWASGILHEQY
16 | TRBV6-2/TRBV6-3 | ASSYHLGQPINTGELF
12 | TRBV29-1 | SVLMDRGHTEAF
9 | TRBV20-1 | SARVYYGYT